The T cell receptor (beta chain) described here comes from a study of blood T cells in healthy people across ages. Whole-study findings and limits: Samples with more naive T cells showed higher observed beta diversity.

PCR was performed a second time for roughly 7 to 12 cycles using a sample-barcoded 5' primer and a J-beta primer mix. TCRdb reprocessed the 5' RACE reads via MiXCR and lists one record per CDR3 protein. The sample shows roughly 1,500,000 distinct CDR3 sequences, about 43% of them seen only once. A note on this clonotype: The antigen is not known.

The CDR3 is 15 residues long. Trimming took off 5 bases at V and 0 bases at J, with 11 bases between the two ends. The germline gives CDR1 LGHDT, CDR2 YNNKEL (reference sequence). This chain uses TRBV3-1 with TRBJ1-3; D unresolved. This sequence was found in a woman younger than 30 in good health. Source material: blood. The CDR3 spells CASSFLAASGNTIYF. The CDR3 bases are TGTGCCAGCAGCTTCCTGGCAGCCTCTGGAAACACCATATATTTT.